The 20 T cell receptor beta chains listed next were all sequenced from one sample in a study of graft-versus-host responses after intestinal transplantation. The method was immunoSEQ multiplex PCR; TCRdb's version includes in-frame clones alone and lacks a portion of them. The top ten hold approximately 4.4% of the sample, which has some 40,000 clones, over 75% seen once. The sample was PBMCs, taken 524 days after transplant. Source of these receptors: a human patient who received an intestinal transplant, so some T cells may come from the graft donor.

This chain uses TRBV7-3 with TRBJ2-2; TRBD1 matches at 8 bases. The CDR3 is made up of 16 amino acids. The V segment lost 5 bases and the J segment 1 base; nucleotides outside the gene matches: 6. In germline, CDR1 is SGHTA, CDR2 FQGTGA. The CDR3 DNA follows: TGTGCCAGCAGCCCAAAGACAGGGGTGAACACCGGGGAGCTGTTTTTT. It is translated as CASSPKTGVNTGELFF.

The chain uses TRBV2 and TRBJ2-3; 10 bases are a match to TRBD2. The CDR3 sequence is 14 residues long. Germline values: CDR1 SNHLY, CDR2 FYNNEI. Losses at the gene ends were 6 bases for V and 0 bases for J; bases not matched to a gene: 0. This CDR3 is CASRTSGSTDTQYF. Written as DNA, the CDR3 is TGTGCCAGCAGGACTAGCGGGAGCACAGATACGCAGTATTTT.

V usage is TRBV5-1 and J usage is TRBJ2-3; 8 positions match TRBD1. The CDR3 spans 15 residues. V lost 4 bases and J lost 2; bases outside the gene matches: 6. CDR1 SGHRS and CDR2 YFSETQ come from the germline V gene. CDR3 sequence reads: CASSVGTGVTDTQYF. Here the CDR3 DNA reads TGCGCCAGCAGCGTGGGGACAGGTGTCACAGATACGCAGTATTTT.

The genes are TRBV6-5 and TRBJ1-1; 7 bases are a match to TRBD1. The CDR3 length is 15 residues. Per germline, CDR1 MNHEY and CDR2 SVGAGI. Trimming at V came to 8 bases and at J to 0 bases, leaving 9 bases not matched to a gene. In nucleotides, the CDR3 is TGTGCCAGCGGAGCTACAGGGGCCATGAACACTGAAGCTTTCTTT. It specifies CASGATGAMNTEAFF.

The chain carries TRBV4-3 and TRBJ1-1; a possible D gene is TRBD1 (5 bases). Per germline, CDR1 LGHNA and CDR2 YSLEER. The CDR3 runs to 16 residues. Trimming pared 6 bases from V and 0 bases from J, leaving 17 bases between. CDR3 bases: TGCGCCAGCAGTCTTGAGGCGGGGGGAGTGAACACTGAAGCTTTCTTT. Translation gives CASSLEAGGVNTEAFF.

The rearrangement uses TRBV6-5 and TRBJ2-7; 7 nucleotides agree with TRBD2. J gave up 3 bases and V 5 bases, and 4 bases lay outside the gene matches. The germline V gene encodes CDR1 MNHEY and CDR2 SVGAGI. The length of the CDR3 is 13 residues. The chain's CDR3 is CASSPSGFYEQYF. In nucleotides, the CDR3 is TGTGCCAGCAGTCCTAGCGGCTTCTACGAGCAGTACTTC.

The chain recombines TRBV9 with TRBJ2-3; maybe TRBD2 (5 bases). Trimming left V 4 bases short and J 6 bases short, with 12 bases between. The CDR3 loop spans 13 amino acids. In germline, CDR1 is SGDLS, CDR2 YYNGEE. The CDR3 sequence is CASSLTRGDTQYF. As DNA, the CDR3 is TGTGCCAGCAGCCTCACACGAGGGGATACGCAGTATTTT.

This chain links TRBV15 with TRBJ2-1; 11 bases align to TRBD1. Germline V gene lookup returns CDR1 LNHNV and CDR2 YYDKDF (reference sequence). The CDR3 extends over 16 amino acids. The V gene end was trimmed by 2 bases and the J gene end by 5 bases; junction bases not matched to a gene: 5. As DNA, the CDR3 is TGTGCCACCAGCAGAACCCGGGACAGGGGGGACAATGAGCAGTTCTTC. It encodes CATSRTRDRGDNEQFF.

The rearrangement joins TRBV27 to TRBJ1-4, with no clear D. Germline CDR1 is MNHEY and CDR2 is SMNVEV (reference sequence). The V end was cut by 4 bases, the J end by 5 bases, with 14 bases between. The CDR3 consists of 15 residues. The CDR3 DNA reads TGTGCCAGCAGTTCAGAGTGGGCCCGAAATGAAAAACTGTTTTTT. Its translation: CASSSEWARNEKLFF.

V and J are TRBV10-1 and TRBJ2-3, with 9 bases identical to TRBD2. Unmatched junction bases numbered 3, after V lost 1 base and J lost 1 base. The CDR3 totals 16 residues. Germline values: CDR1 WNHNN, CDR2 SYGVQD (reference sequence). In DNA form, the CDR3 reads TGCGCCAGCAGTGAGTGGAAGCGGGAGGGCACAGATACGCAGTATTTT. Protein product: CASSEWKREGTDTQYF.

This chain links TRBV29-1 with TRBJ1-3; 7 bases map to TRBD1. V was clipped by 6 bases and J by 3 bases; unmatched bases: 5. CDR3 size: 13 residues. The germline CDR1 and CDR2 sequences are SQVTM and ANQGSEA. CDR3 sequence (DNA): TGCAGCGTCACTAGGGGGCTTGGAAACACCATATATTTT. It encodes CSVTRGLGNTIYF.

The chain joins TRBV10-1 to TRBJ2-2; D gene unclear. CDR1 is WNHNN, CDR2 SYGVQD, per germline (reference sequence). CDR3 length: 14 amino acids. V was cut by 3 bases and J by 7 bases, with 12 bases left in between. The CDR3 sequence: CASSDGSGGGELFF. In DNA form, the CDR3 reads TGCGCCAGCAGTGATGGTAGTGGTGGCGGGGAGCTGTTTTTT.

V usage is TRBV30 and J usage is TRBJ1-6; D call uncertain. Deletions cut 5 bases from V and 2 bases from J, with 16 bases between. Germline CDR1 is GTSNPN and CDR2 is SVGIG (reference sequence). This CDR3 spans 16 amino acids. CDR3: CAWSLMGSAYNSPLHF. The DNA of the CDR3 is TGTGCCTGGTCCTTAATGGGGTCTGCCTATAATTCACCCCTCCACTTT.

This chain links TRBV5-6 with TRBJ1-4; 8 nucleotides align to TRBD1. Germline V gives CDR1 SGHDT, CDR2 YYEEEE. The length of the CDR3 is 14 residues. The V and J ends lost 4 bases and 7 bases, in that order; junction bases with no gene match: 6. In DNA, the CDR3 is TGTGCCAGCAGCGGGGATACAGGGGGTGAAAAACTGTTTTTT. Translating gives CASSGDTGGEKLFF.

The chain has TRBV18 and TRBJ2-5; no clear D. The germline V and J ends were trimmed by 1 base and 2 bases, with 8 bases remaining between them. Germline V gene data show CDR1 as KGHSH and CDR2 as LQKENI. The CDR3 covers 14 residues. The CDR3 here is CASSPRRSQETQYF. DNA for the CDR3: TGTGCCAGCTCACCACGACGCTCGCAAGAGACCCAGTACTTC.

This clone was seen a handful of times. The rearrangement links TRBV4-1 to TRBJ2-4, with TRBD1 as a possible D gene (5 bases). Germline-derived CDR1 and CDR2 are MGHRA and YSYEKL. V was shortened by 0 bases and J by 7 bases, with 13 bases between the two germline ends. There are 15 residues in the CDR3. DNA for the CDR3: TGCGCCAGCAGCCAAGAGGCAAGGGGTATCAACATTCAGTACTTC. Amino acid sequence: CASSQEARGINIQYF.

The rearrangement uses TRBV30 and TRBJ2-3; 7 nucleotides agree with TRBD2. Germline V CDR1 and CDR2: GTSNPN, SVGIG (reference sequence). CDR3 length equals 11 residues. CDR3 loop: CGRETGDTQYF. The CDR3 bases are TGTGGGCGGGAGACGGGAGATACGCAGTATTTT.

The chain joins TRBV19 to TRBJ1-5, with D unresolved. Germline CDR1 LNHDA, CDR2 SQIVND (reference sequence). The CDR3 consists of 17 residues. The ends were cut back, 0 bases at V and 0 bases at J, with 12 bases in the middle. CDR3 coding DNA: TGTGCCAGTAGTATAGACCATGACTTTAATAGCAATCAGCCCCAGCATTTT. It yields the protein CASSIDHDFNSNQPQHF.

Only a few counts were recorded for this clone. The V gene is TRBV12-1, the J gene TRBJ2-2; no DNA check was done on the table's D call, TRBD1. TRBV12-1 is annotated as a pseudogene. CDR3 size: 14 residues. For the CDR3, the DNA is TGTGCCAGCACCAAGGGACAGGGGACCGGGGAGCTGTTTTTT. This sequence encodes CASTKGQGTGELFF.

The rearrangement links TRBV7-3 to TRBJ2-5; a possible D gene is TRBD2 (6 bases). V lost 3 bases and J 7 bases, leaving 15 bases between the germline ends. This CDR3 comprises 14 residues. Germline CDR1 and CDR2: SGHTA and FQGTGA. CDR3 region: CASSFRAGRGTQYF. CDR3 nucleotide sequence: TGTGCCAGCAGCTTCCGGGCGGGGCGCGGGACCCAGTACTTC.